The 20 T cell receptor beta chains reported below all come from one sample, sequenced in a study of identical twins. TCRdb reprocessed the 5' RACE reads with MiXCR, giving one entry per CDR3 protein. The sample comprises 550,000 to 700,000 distinct CDR3 sequences, roughly 9.9% of which are singletons, and approximately 3% rests with the top ten. A further study also used this sample, focusing on yellow fever vaccine responses in identical twins.

The specimen was PBMCs. Every receptor here comes from a woman aged 18-29 years in good health.

This clonotype turned up a few times. This chain links TRBV25-1 with TRBJ2-1; D is unresolved. Germline assignment: CDR1 MGHDK and CDR2 SYGVNS. Trimming took 2 bases from V and 6 from J, leaving 11 bases between them. The CDR3 has 14 residues. The CDR3 loop reads CASSEGMLGNEQFF. In nucleotides, the CDR3 is TGTGCCAGCAGTGAAGGGATGCTCGGCAATGAGCAGTTCTTC.

The V call is TRBV28, the J call TRBJ2-7, with 10 positions matching TRBD2. The V segment lost 8 bases and the J segment 1 base; nucleotides outside the gene matches: 8. The CDR3 totals 15 residues. CDR1 and CDR2 from the germline V gene are MDHEN and SYDVKM. The CDR3 reads CASGFATSGSYEQYF. CDR3 bases: TGTGCCAGCGGGTTCGCGACTAGCGGGTCCTACGAGCAGTACTTC.

The chain links TRBV11-3 to TRBJ2-1; TRBD2 agrees at 12 bases. V lost 3 bases and J lost 5; bases outside the gene matches: 5. The CDR3 covers 16 residues. CDR1 is SGHNT, CDR2 YENEEA, per germline. The DNA of the CDR3 is TGTGCCAGCAGCTTTGGACTAGCGGGATTCCACAATGAGCAGTTCTTC. Translation gives CASSFGLAGFHNEQFF.

There are many counts of this clonotype. The chain links TRBV6-5 to TRBJ2-6, with D perhaps TRBD1 or TRBD2 (5 bases each). V lost 0 bases, J lost 0 bases, and 9 bases lay in between. Germline CDR1 is MNHEY and CDR2 is SVGAGI. The CDR3 consists of 17 residues. The CDR3 protein is CASSYSEGPSGANVLTF. The DNA of the CDR3 is TGTGCCAGCAGTTACTCCGAGGGACCCTCTGGGGCCAACGTCCTGACTTTC.

The chain recombines TRBV4-3 with TRBJ2-3, with 7 bases that match TRBD2. V dropped 1 base and J dropped 4; count of bases not matched to a gene: 11. Per germline, CDR1 LGHNA and CDR2 YSLEER. This CDR3 has 17 residues. The CDR3 spells CASSQGLAGVNADTQYF. In nucleotides, the CDR3 is TGCGCCAGCAGCCAAGGCTTGGCGGGAGTGAACGCAGATACGCAGTATTTT.

This clonotype was picked up many times. The V call is TRBV12-3 or TRBV12-4, the J call TRBJ2-7, with a tentative D call TRBD2 (5 bases). The CDR3 runs to 15 residues. The germline V and J ends were trimmed by 2 bases and 2 bases, with 13 bases remaining between them. The CDR3: CASSLREPRTYEQYF. The CDR3 region has the DNA TGTGCCAGCAGTTTAAGGGAGCCCCGCACCTACGAGCAGTACTTC.

This clonotype showed up many times. The chain carries TRBV27 and TRBJ1-5, with a tentative D call TRBD1 (6 bases). The ends were cut back, 5 bases at V and 6 bases at J, with 17 bases in the middle. Germline V gives CDR1 MNHEY, CDR2 SMNVEV (reference sequence). CDR3 size: 15 residues. This CDR3 is CASSLKGVFGQPQHF. In nucleotides, the CDR3 is TGTGCCAGCAGTCTTAAGGGGGTATTTGGTCAGCCCCAGCATTTT.

The chain joins TRBV25-1 to TRBJ1-1; D uncertain. The CDR3 runs to 12 residues. Germline CDR1 is MGHDK and CDR2 is SYGVNS. The V end lost 0 bases, the J end lost 8 bases, and 7 bases lay between the germline ends. CDR3 sequence (DNA): TGTGCCAGCAGTGAATATGCGGGGGAAGCTTTCTTT. Its protein is CASSEYAGEAFF.

The V call is TRBV6-5, the J call TRBJ1-1; D gene unclear. Trimming cost V 4 bases and J 1 base, with 10 bases left between them. Germline lookup yields CDR1 MNHEY and CDR2 SVGAGI. The CDR3 runs to 14 residues. The CDR3 DNA follows: TGTGCCAGCAGTTCCCATTTAGGGAACACTGAAGCTTTCTTT. Its protein is CASSSHLGNTEAFF.

This clonotype was seen at least ten times. The chain has TRBV9 and TRBJ2-7, with 7 bases identical to TRBD1. CDR1 SGDLS and CDR2 YYNGEE come from the germline V gene. The CDR3 consists of 14 residues. Losses at the gene ends were 2 bases for V and 7 bases for J; bases not matched to a gene: 9. DNA for the CDR3: TGTGCCAGCAGCGTTTCCGGGACAGATGGTGAGCAGTACTTC. This sequence encodes CASSVSGTDGEQYF. The variable domain in full, completed from reference TRBV9 and TRBJ2-7, reads DSGVTQTPKHLITATGQRVTLRCSPRSGDLSVYWYQQSLDQGLQFLIQYYNGEERAKGNILERFSAQQFPDLHSELNLSSLELGDSALYFCASSVSGTDGEQYFGPGTRLTVT.

The V call is TRBV7-9, the J call TRBJ2-7, with 11 bases lining up with TRBD2. The CDR3 is 15 amino acids. V lost 5 bases, J lost 3 bases, and 6 bases stayed unmatched. Per germline, CDR1 SEHNR and CDR2 FQNEAQ (reference sequence). The CDR3 reads CASSPRTSGYYEQYF. DNA for the CDR3: TGTGCCAGCAGCCCCCGGACTAGCGGGTACTACGAGCAGTACTTC.

The chain has TRBV29-1 and TRBJ2-7, with a possible D match to TRBD2 (6 bases). V lost 1 base, J lost 3 bases, and 16 bases lay in between. This CDR3 has 15 residues. Germline V gene lookup returns CDR1 SQVTM and CDR2 ANQGSEA. The CDR3: CSVEARRGSFYEQYF. CDR3 in DNA: TGCAGCGTTGAAGCCAGGAGGGGATCGTTCTACGAGCAGTACTTC.

V usage is TRBV7-2 and J usage is TRBJ2-5; D unresolved. CDR3 length: 13 residues. CDR1 is SGHTA and CDR2 is FQGNSA in the germline V gene. Trimming left V 3 bases short and J 3 bases short, with 8 bases between. The CDR3 nucleotides read TGTGCCAGCAGCTTCCGGGTCGAAGAGACCCAGTACTTC. This sequence encodes CASSFRVEETQYF.

This clonotype was detected a few times. The rearrangement links TRBV6-2 or TRBV6-3 to TRBJ2-7; perhaps TRBD1 as D (6 bases). Germline V gene lookup returns CDR1 MNHEY and CDR2 SVGEGT. The germline V and J ends were trimmed by 2 bases and 2 bases, with 10 bases remaining between them. The CDR3 has 14 residues. The chain's CDR3 is CASSYPDSTYEQYF. CDR3 coding DNA: TGTGCCAGCAGTTACCCGGACAGTACCTACGAGCAGTACTTC.

This clonotype was counted ten times or more. The chain uses TRBV25-1 and TRBJ1-2, with D possibly TRBD1 on 5 matching bases. Looked up from germline, CDR1 is MGHDK and CDR2 is SYGVNS. This CDR3 has 15 amino acids. V was shortened by 1 base and J by 4 bases, with 13 bases between the two germline ends. The CDR3 loop is CASSEWAGPGYGYTF. Here the CDR3 DNA reads TGTGCCAGCAGTGAATGGGCAGGGCCCGGCTATGGCTACACCTTC.

In this sample, this clonotype turned up many times. The CDR3 DNA sequence: TGTGCCAGCAGCTTTGTGGCAGGGTTATCCACCGGGGAGCTGTTTTTT. Its protein product is CASSFVAGLSTGELFF. The chain couples TRBV12-1 to TRBJ2-2; the table names TRBD1, a call not compared with the DNA. TRBV12-1 is listed as a pseudogene. This CDR3 comprises 16 residues.

This clonotype was recorded many times. The chain has TRBV12-3 or TRBV12-4 and TRBJ2-7, with D perhaps TRBD1 (5 bases). The CDR3 extends over 16 amino acids. Trimming stripped 3 bases from V and 2 bases from J, with 17 bases between. CDR3 DNA: TGTGCCAGCAGTTTCCCTACTTTTCAGGGAACCTACGAGCAGTACTTC. This codes for CASSFPTFQGTYEQYF.

This clonotype was counted between two and nine times. The CDR3 nucleotides are TGCAGCGTTGGCAGGGAGATTGGTGAAGCTTTCTTT. This encodes CSVGREIGEAFF. The chain carries TRBV29-1 and TRBJ1-1; the D gene is possibly TRBD1 (5 bases). The CDR3 sequence is 12 residues long. Germline lookup yields CDR1 SQVTM and CDR2 ANQGSEA. Trimming shortened V by 4 bases and J by 7 bases, and 13 bases separated the two germline ends.

This clonotype was counted at least ten times. CDR3 DNA: TGTGCCAGCAGTTACGCGACGGCGGGTCCCGGGGAGCTGTTTTTT. Its translation is CASSYATAGPGELFF. The V call is TRBV6-5, the J call TRBJ2-2; a possible D gene is TRBD2 (5 bases). With 2 bases removed from V and 6 bases from J, the gap between germline ends came to 13 bases. The CDR3 is 15 amino acids. Germline V CDR1 and CDR2: MNHEY, SVGAGI.

The table lists this clonotype with a few counts. The V gene is TRBV27, the J gene TRBJ1-2; TRBD1 agrees at 7 bases. The CDR3 length is 13 residues. J was trimmed by 0 bases and V by 9 bases; bases with no gene match: 4. CDR1 is MNHEY and CDR2 is SMNVEV in the germline V gene (reference sequence). The CDR3 sequence: CARPTGANYGYTF. The CDR3 bases are TGTGCCAGGCCCACAGGGGCTAACTATGGCTACACCTTC.